These T cell receptor beta chains were read from a single sample in a study of T cell repertoires in cytomegalovirus infection. TCRdb analysed the reads with MiXCR anew, one entry per CDR3 protein. The data hold approximately 750,000 distinct CDR3 sequences, with roughly a third observed a single time. Input material: PBMCs. The origin of the receptors is a human donor in good health (CMV status not recorded). Some clones in this sample may be carry-over from other donors' samples. Each CDR3 is given with its conserved first and last residue. A D gene is named only where the DNA matches it firmly. Where a row states a size, it is once, few, many or the class of an expanded clone; other rows omit it.

abundance: few
d_gene: NA
v_gene: TRBV28
j_gene: TRBJ1-1
CDR3nt: TGTGCCAGCAGTTTAGTTATAAATCCGAACACTGAAGCTTTCTTT
CDR3aa: CASSLVINPNTEAFF

abundance: few
d_gene: NA
v_gene: TRBV12-3/TRBV12-4
j_gene: TRBJ1-2
CDR3nt: TGTGCCAGCAGTTTGGTCCCAACATATGGCTACACCTTC
CDR3aa: CASSLVPTYGYTF

abundance: NA
d_gene: NA
v_gene: TRBV7-6
j_gene: TRBJ2-1
CDR3nt: TGTGCCAGCAGTATAGGAGACAGGCACGACAATGAGCAGTTCTTC
CDR3aa: CASSIGDRHDNEQFF

abundance: NA
d_gene: TRBD1
v_gene: TRBV7-6
j_gene: TRBJ1-4
CDR3nt: TGTGCCAGCAGCTTAGGGCAGGGGGCGAGGGAAAAACTGTTTTTT
CDR3aa: CASSLGQGAREKLFF

abundance: NA
d_gene: NA
v_gene: TRBV18
j_gene: TRBJ1-1
CDR3nt: TGTGCCAGCTCACAAACAGGAGAAACTGAAGCTTTCTTT
CDR3aa: CASSQTGETEAFF

abundance: NA
d_gene: NA
v_gene: TRBV6-1
j_gene: TRBJ2-7
CDR3nt: TGTGCAGCACAGCCAGTGAACTCCTACGAGCAGTACTTC
CDR3aa: CAAQPVNSYEQYF

abundance: few
d_gene: NA
v_gene: TRBV4-1
j_gene: TRBJ2-7
CDR3nt: TGCGCCAGCAGCCAAGATCTTGGCGGGGTAACCTACGAGCAGTACTTC
CDR3aa: CASSQDLGGVTYEQYF

abundance: NA
d_gene: TRBD1
v_gene: TRBV28
j_gene: TRBJ2-1
CDR3nt: TGTGCCAGCAGTTTGGGGGACAGGTACAATGAGCAGTTCTTC
CDR3aa: CASSLGDRYNEQFF

abundance: NA
d_gene: TRBD1
v_gene: TRBV14
j_gene: TRBJ1-1
CDR3nt: TGTGCCAGCAGCCAAGACAGGGGGCGAGGGACTGAAGCTTTCTTT
CDR3aa: CASSQDRGRGTEAFF

abundance: NA
d_gene: NA
v_gene: TRBV11-2
j_gene: TRBJ2-5
CDR3nt: TGTGCCAGCACGGGGACCAGAGGAGAGACCCAGTACTTC
CDR3aa: CASTGTRGETQYF

abundance: NA
d_gene: NA
v_gene: TRBV28
j_gene: TRBJ1-5
CDR3nt: TGTGCCAGCAGTTTTTCGGGAGGGGCAAACGCGCCCCAGCATTTT
CDR3aa: CASSFSGGANAPQHF

abundance: few
d_gene: NA
v_gene: TRBV7-9
j_gene: TRBJ1-3
CDR3nt: TGTGCCAGCACCTACATGAATCCGATCTCTGGAAACACCATATATTTT
CDR3aa: CASTYMNPISGNTIYF

abundance: many
d_gene: TRBD1
v_gene: TRBV6-1
j_gene: TRBJ2-7
CDR3nt: TGTGCCAGCGGGACAGCCTTCTACGAGCAGTACTTC
CDR3aa: CASGTAFYEQYF

abundance: few
d_gene: TRBD1
v_gene: TRBV6-2/TRBV6-3
j_gene: TRBJ1-1
CDR3nt: TGTGCCAGCAGTTACATGACAGGGGAGGCTTTCTTT
CDR3aa: CASSYMTGEAFF

abundance: few
d_gene: NA
v_gene: TRBV20-1
j_gene: TRBJ2-3
CDR3nt: TGCAGTGCTAGAGATGCCATAACCGGGACCCTGCGGCCCGATACGCAGTATTTT
CDR3aa: CSARDAITGTLRPDTQYF

abundance: NA
d_gene: NA
v_gene: TRBV5-6
j_gene: TRBJ2-3
CDR3nt: TGTGCCAGCAGCTTCGGGATCAAGGATACGCAGTATTTT
CDR3aa: CASSFGIKDTQYF

abundance: few
d_gene: NA
v_gene: TRBV20-1
j_gene: TRBJ2-3
CDR3nt: TGCAGTGCTCTCCCCGTAGCGTCGACAGATACGCAGTATTTT
CDR3aa: CSALPVASTDTQYF

abundance: NA
d_gene: NA
v_gene: TRBV29-1
j_gene: TRBJ2-5
CDR3nt: TGCAGCGTTGCCCGGGAGACCCAGTACTTC
CDR3aa: CSVARETQYF

abundance: NA
d_gene: NA
v_gene: TRBV28
j_gene: TRBJ1-2
CDR3nt: TGTGCCAGCAGGTTACGGAGTCGGGGTAGCTACACCTTC
CDR3aa: CASRLRSRGSYTF

abundance: NA
d_gene: NA
v_gene: TRBV12-3/TRBV12-4
j_gene: TRBJ2-7
CDR3nt: TGTGCCAGCAGTTTGACAGCCCTCTCCTACGAGCAGTACTTC
CDR3aa: CASSLTALSYEQYF

abundance: few
d_gene: TRBD1
v_gene: TRBV12-3/TRBV12-4
j_gene: TRBJ2-3
CDR3nt: TGTGCCAGCAGCCGGACAGGGGGGACGCAGTATTTT
CDR3aa: CASSRTGGTQYF

abundance: NA
d_gene: NA
v_gene: TRBV7-9
j_gene: TRBJ2-2
CDR3nt: TGTGCCAGCAGCCTCAGGGGTCTCTTGACCGGGGAGCTGTTTTTT
CDR3aa: CASSLRGLLTGELFF

abundance: NA
d_gene: NA
v_gene: TRBV7-2
j_gene: TRBJ1-2
CDR3nt: TGTGCCAGCAGCTTAGTAGGGGCCGAGGTGGATGGCTACAACTTC
CDR3aa: CASSLVGAEVDGYNF

abundance: NA
d_gene: NA
v_gene: TRBV4-3
j_gene: TRBJ2-1
CDR3nt: TGCGCCAGCACTCCGATTTCCCAGGGGTACGACAATGAGCAGTTCTTC
CDR3aa: CASTPISQGYDNEQFF

abundance: NA
d_gene: NA
v_gene: TRBV6-6
j_gene: TRBJ2-1
CDR3nt: TGTGCCAGCAGTTACTTGGGCGCGCCCGGCTACAATGAGCAGTTCTTC
CDR3aa: CASSYLGAPGYNEQFF

abundance: few
d_gene: TRBD2
v_gene: TRBV11-1
j_gene: TRBJ2-7
CDR3nt: TGTGCCAGCAGCCTCTCCGGGACTAGCGGGAGTAAGCAGTACTTC
CDR3aa: CASSLSGTSGSKQYF